These 13 T cell receptor beta chains share one sample of origin, sequenced in a study of Graves' ophthalmopathy and Graves' hyperthyroidism. TCR beta CDR3 regions were amplified from RNA transcripts. Amplification began with first-round RT-PCR using HTBI primers, then second-round multiplex PCR was performed. Each CDR3 protein is one row after TCRdb ran MiXCR on the multiplex PCR reads. Of some 410,000 distinct CDR3 sequences listed, roughly 21% were seen once; the top ten hold approximately 3%. Sequenced input: peripheral blood. Receptors originate from a woman between 18 and 30 years old with stable Graves' hyperthyroidism.

The CDR3 loop reads CASSLRGTGQLNTEAFF. CDR3 in DNA: TGTGCCAGCAGCTTAAGGGGTACAGGACAGTTGAACACTGAAGCTTTCTTT. The V and J genes are TRBV7-3 and TRBJ1-1; D perhaps matches TRBD1 (6 bases). Germline CDR1 SGHTA, CDR2 FQGTGA. This CDR3 region has 17 residues. Trimming pared 1 base from V and 0 bases from J, leaving 15 bases between.

About this clonotype: A much larger clone lies a single base off, so this may be a read error. The rearrangement joins TRBV30 to TRBJ2-2; weak D call: TRBD1 (7 bases). Germline values: CDR1 GTSNPN, CDR2 SVGIG (reference sequence). The CDR3 has 14 residues. In DNA, the CDR3 is TGTGCCTTCGTCCGGGACAGCGGCGGCGGGGAGCTGTTGTTT. It codes for CAFVRDSGGGELLF.

This clonotype was observed a few times. Here the CDR3 reads CASSLGSKDSPLHF. DNA of the CDR3: TGTGCCAGCAGTTTGGGAAGTAAGGATTCACCCCTCCACTTT. The gene calls are TRBV12-3 or TRBV12-4 and TRBJ1-6; D is uncertain. The CDR3 is made up of 14 amino acids. V lost 3 bases and J lost 8, with 11 bases in between.

The V call is TRBV12-3 or TRBV12-4, the J call TRBJ2-2; D tentatively reads TRBD1 or TRBD2 (5 bases each). V gave up 8 bases and J gave up 4 bases, with 17 bases separating them. This CDR3 contains 15 residues. In DNA, the CDR3 is TGTGCCAGCCGTGGCGAGGGGCGCAGCACCGGGGAGCTGTTTTTT. This sequence encodes CASRGEGRSTGELFF.

This clonotype was detected many times. The chain is built from TRBV5-6 and TRBJ2-7; 13 bases line up with TRBD2. The germline CDR1 and CDR2 sequences are SGHDT and YYEEEE. The V and J ends lost 4 bases and 7 bases, in that order; junction bases with no gene match: 8. The CDR3 sequence is 15 residues long. CDR3 DNA: TGTGCCAGCAGCACGGGACTAGCGGGATCGGGGGAGCAGTACTTC. It yields the protein CASSTGLAGSGEQYF.

This clonotype was counted many times. This rearrangement joins TRBV7-2 to TRBJ1-6; D is undetermined. Trimming took 5 bases from V and 9 from J, leaving 17 bases between them. Per germline, CDR1 SGHTA and CDR2 FQGNSA. CDR3 size: 15 residues. CDR3 in amino acids: CASSPFVGRLSPLHF. The CDR3 nucleotides read TGTGCCAGCAGCCCCTTCGTGGGTCGGCTTTCACCCCTCCACTTT.

This clonotype was seen many times. This rearrangement joins TRBV24-1 to TRBJ1-5, with 8 bases identical to TRBD1. J gave up 7 bases and V 4 bases, and 5 bases lay outside the gene matches. The CDR3 consists of 14 residues. The V gene's germline CDR1 is KGHDR and CDR2 SFDVKD. The CDR3 here is CATSDPDREQPQHF. The DNA of the CDR3 is TGTGCCACCAGTGACCCGGACAGGGAGCAGCCCCAGCATTTT.

The J gene is TRBJ1-2, the V gene TRBV18; the D is unclear. CDR3 size: 13 residues. V lost 3 bases and J lost 4, with 9 bases in between. Germline lookup yields CDR1 KGHSH and CDR2 LQKENI. CDR3 bases: TGTGCCAGCTCACCCGAAGACACCTATGGCTACACCTTC. It encodes CASSPEDTYGYTF.

This clonotype was seen at least ten times. V is TRBV30 and J is TRBJ1-2; the D is unclear. Trimming shortened V by 2 bases and J by 4 bases, and 5 bases separated the two germline ends. Germline CDR1 GTSNPN, CDR2 SVGIG (reference sequence). This CDR3 is built from 11 residues. The CDR3 sequence: CAWSTGYGYTF. The CDR3 region has the DNA TGTGCCTGGAGTACCGGCTATGGCTACACCTTC.

This clonotype was seen a handful of times. The chain carries TRBV12-3 or TRBV12-4 and TRBJ2-7, with 7 nucleotides matching TRBD2. CDR3 length equals 19 residues. Losses at the gene ends were 3 bases for V and 1 base for J; bases not matched to a gene: 18. The CDR3 DNA is TGTGCCAGCAGTTTTGGGCCCAGCGGGATTTACTTTGAATCCTACGAGCAGTACTTC. Amino acid sequence: CASSFGPSGIYFESYEQYF.

The chain joins TRBV12-3 or TRBV12-4 to TRBJ2-7, with 10 bases matching TRBD2. V was pared by 2 bases and J by 6 bases, with 4 bases of the junction left unmatched. The CDR3 covers 14 residues. CDR3 bases: TGTGCCAGCAGTTTATTAGCGGGGGGAACCGAGCAGTACTTC. Translated, it gives CASSLLAGGTEQYF.

CDR3 residues: CASRPRGQGASYEQYF. The CDR3, as DNA: TGTGCCAGCAGGCCGAGGGGACAGGGGGCGTCCTACGAGCAGTACTTC. The V call is TRBV6-2 or TRBV6-3, the J call TRBJ2-7; 12 positions agree with TRBD1. The length of the CDR3 is 16 residues. Germline V gene data show CDR1 as MNHEY and CDR2 as SVGEGT. With V trimmed by 6 bases and J by 1 base, 7 bases remained unmatched.

This clonotype has ten or more counts. This chain connects TRBV19 to TRBJ1-5; no clear D. The V end was cut by 4 bases, the J end by 5 bases, with 9 bases between. The germline gives CDR1 LNHDA, CDR2 SQIVND (reference sequence). This CDR3 has 13 amino acids. For the CDR3, the DNA is TGTGCCAGTAGTACCTCCGAGCATCAGCCCCAGCATTTT. Residues: CASSTSEHQPQHF.